Each of the 6 T cell receptor beta chains below was sequenced from the same sample in a study of control samples from healthy donors and cancer patients. Data came from immunoSEQ multiplex PCR; TCRdb stores just in-frame clones and leaves some out. The sample carries about 61,000 clones, 90% recorded once. The sequencing sample was made of PBMCs. The source is a man between 60 and 75 years old with colorectal cancer.

The chain links TRBV6-5 to TRBJ2-5; 9 nucleotides line up with TRBD2. This CDR3 comprises 16 residues. J lost 0 bases, V lost 4 bases, and 6 bases had no gene match. Germline V gene lookup returns CDR1 MNHEY and CDR2 SVGAGI. CDR3 DNA sequence: TGTGCCAGCAGTTTTAGCGGGGGCCGGCACCAAGAGACCCAGTACTTC. It is translated as CASSFSGGRHQETQYF.

The chain combines TRBV6-5 with TRBJ2-7, with TRBD1 matching 10 bases. Germline CDR1 reads MNHEY; CDR2 reads SVGAGI. The CDR3 is 14 amino acids. Trimming took 6 bases from V and 4 from J; bases not matched to a gene: 6. The CDR3 nucleotides read TGTGCCAGCAGGTTGACAGGGGGCCGGTACGAGCAGTACTTC. Translating gives CASRLTGGRYEQYF.

The chain combines TRBV5-4 with TRBJ2-3; D possibly uses TRBD1 or TRBD2 (5 bases each). Trimming stripped 5 bases from V and 2 bases from J, with 12 bases between. The CDR3 length is 14 residues. Germline CDR1 is SGHNT and CDR2 is YYREEE (reference sequence). For the CDR3, the DNA is TGTGCCAGCAGTGCCGGGACGAACACAGATACGCAGTATTTT. Its translation is CASSAGTNTDTQYF.

This clone was detected a few times. The chain has TRBV5-1 and TRBJ1-1; D unclear. Germline CDR1 reads SGHRS; CDR2 reads YFSETQ. With 6 bases removed from V and 0 bases from J, the gap between germline ends came to 9 bases. There are 13 residues in the CDR3. The CDR3, as DNA: TGCGCCAGCACTAGGCAGCTGAACACTGAAGCTTTCTTT. Protein: CASTRQLNTEAFF.

The gene calls are TRBV7-3 and TRBJ2-3; 10 bases match TRBD2. This CDR3 spans 15 amino acids. The germline CDR1 and CDR2 sequences are SGHTA and FQGTGA. The V gene end was trimmed by 7 bases and the J gene end by 5 bases; junction bases not matched to a gene: 9. The CDR3 sequence is CASNLSGGAGDTQYF. CDR3 bases: TGTGCCAGCAACCTCAGCGGGGGGGCCGGAGATACGCAGTATTTT.

The chain carries TRBV27 and TRBJ2-7; tentatively, D is TRBD1 (7 bases). V was shortened by 5 bases and J by 3 bases, with 17 bases between the two germline ends. The CDR3 extends over 15 amino acids. CDR1 and CDR2 from the germline V gene are MNHEY and SMNVEV (reference sequence). This CDR3 reads CASSPLGQGGYEQYF. DNA for the CDR3: TGTGCCAGCAGTCCACTCGGGCAGGGGGGCTACGAGCAGTACTTC.